The 28 T cell receptor beta chains in this list originate from one sample, sequenced in a study of Ad26.COV2.S vaccination and SARS-CoV-2 variants. Measured with immunoSEQ multiplex PCR; TCRdb has only the in-frame clones, and not every one. The table lists approximately 450,000 clones, 80% to 95% of them singletons, with 10% to 15% in the top ten. Treatment meaning: 15 to 20 received Ad26.COV2.S at low or high dose, single or two shots; a few received placebo; per-sample allocation not given. Collection of samples fell on day 63 after the first vaccine or placebo injection. Sequenced material: peripheral blood, taken in a trial of Ad26.COV2.S vaccine versus placebo. These receptors were obtained from a person aged 18-65 years who received the Ad26.COV2.S COVID-19 vaccine or a placebo.

The chain recombines TRBV6-8 with TRBJ2-1, with 9 bases lining up with TRBD2. With 2 bases clipped from V and 0 bases from J, the junction kept 2 bases outside the gene matches. Germline assignment: CDR1 MNHGY and CDR2 SAAAGT. The CDR3 length is 16 residues. DNA for the CDR3: TGTGCCAGCAGTTACAGCGGGAGGAACTCCTACAATGAGCAGTTCTTC. The encoded protein is CASSYSGRNSYNEQFF.

The J gene is TRBJ2-7, the V gene TRBV7-2, with 9 bases fitting TRBD1. With 3 bases clipped from V and 6 bases from J, the junction kept 3 bases outside the gene matches. The germline V gene has CDR1 SGHTA and CDR2 FQGNSA. The CDR3 loop spans 13 amino acids. The CDR3 coding sequence is TGTGCCAGCAGCTTCGGGACAGGGTTCGAGCAGTACTTC. Amino acid sequence: CASSFGTGFEQYF.

The V gene is TRBV7-6, the J gene TRBJ2-7; 10 bases line up with TRBD1. Per germline, CDR1 SGHVS and CDR2 FNYEAQ. The CDR3 has 13 residues. Trimming removed 1 base from V and 10 bases from J; junction bases left unmatched: 4. CDR3 in DNA: TGTGCCAGCAGCTTAGGTGGACAGGGGGGACAGTACTTC. Amino acids: CASSLGGQGGQYF.

The chain uses TRBV6-2 or TRBV6-3 and TRBJ1-1; 8 bases are a match to TRBD1. V was clipped by 6 bases and J by 2 bases; unmatched bases: 14. The CDR3 loop spans 17 amino acids. CDR1 is MNHEY and CDR2 is SVGEGT in the germline V gene. CDR3 bases: TGTGCCAGCAGCCCCCGGGACAGGCGAATTGGAAACACTGAAGCTTTCTTT. This encodes CASSPRDRRIGNTEAFF.

As to this clone: Different DNA sequences within this sample yield the same CDR3. The chain has TRBV4-1 and TRBJ1-5; D is perhaps TRBD1 (5 bases). Deletions cut 0 bases from V and 0 bases from J, with 6 bases between. Germline CDR1 reads MGHRA; CDR2 reads YSYEKL. The CDR3 has 15 amino acids. CDR3 DNA: TGCGCCAGCAGCCAAGATCAGGGTAGCAATCAGCCCCAGCATTTT. This encodes CASSQDQGSNQPQHF.

This chain connects TRBV2 to TRBJ2-5, with 7 bases that match TRBD1. Germline-derived CDR1 and CDR2 are SNHLY and FYNNEI. This CDR3 contains 15 residues. Trimming cost V 6 bases and J 1 base; bases outside gene matches: 8. The CDR3 region has the DNA TGTGCCAGCAGGCGTACAGGGGCCTCCCAAGAGACCCAGTACTTC. It translates to CASRRTGASQETQYF.

The chain recombines TRBV6-6 with TRBJ1-3, with D unresolved. V was clipped by 7 bases and J by 6 bases, with 7 bases between them. The germline V gene has CDR1 MNHNY and CDR2 SVGAGI (reference sequence). The CDR3 has 11 residues. The CDR3 sequence is CASTQKNTIYF. Written as DNA, the CDR3 is TGTGCCAGCACTCAAAAAAACACCATATATTTT.

The V and J genes are TRBV4-3 and TRBJ2-1, with TRBD2 identical over 8 bases. The length of the CDR3 is 14 residues. Per the germline V gene, CDR1 is LGHNA and CDR2 is YSLEER. J gave up 10 bases and V 1 base, and 6 bases lay outside the gene matches. CDR3 coding DNA: TGCGCCAGCAGCCAAGTCTTAGCGGGGTTAGAGCAGTTCTTC. Protein sequence: CASSQVLAGLEQFF.

The chain couples TRBV4-3 to TRBJ1-4; 7 bases match TRBD1. This CDR3 has 17 residues. After removal of 0 bases from V and 8 bases from J, the junction contained 12 bases not matched to a gene. The germline V gene encodes CDR1 LGHNA and CDR2 YSLEER. DNA of the CDR3: TGCGCCAGCAGCCAAGACCATTCTACAGGGGAAGGAGAAAAACTGTTTTTT. It is translated as CASSQDHSTGEGEKLFF.

This clone was observed a few times. The chain carries TRBV4-3 and TRBJ2-7; 8 nucleotides align to TRBD2. Per the germline V gene, CDR1 is LGHNA and CDR2 is YSLEER. This CDR3 is built from 15 residues. The trim removed 1 base at V and 0 bases at J, leaving 2 bases unmatched. The CDR3 loop is CASSQVAGFSYEQYF. Here the CDR3 DNA reads TGCGCCAGCAGCCAAGTAGCGGGATTCTCCTACGAGCAGTACTTC.

The V gene is TRBV29-1, the J gene TRBJ1-5, with a weak D call TRBD1 (5 bases). The V end was cut by 7 bases, the J end by 0 bases, with 16 bases between. Germline CDR1 SQVTM, CDR2 ANQGSEA. The CDR3 length is 15 residues. For the CDR3, the DNA is TGCAGCGGGGACCGATCCCAGTATAGCAATCAGCCCCAGCATTTT. Protein sequence: CSGDRSQYSNQPQHF.

The genes are TRBV2 and TRBJ2-2; perhaps TRBD2 as D (6 bases). The V gene's germline CDR1 is SNHLY and CDR2 FYNNEI. V was cut by 3 bases and J by 6 bases, with 14 bases left in between. This CDR3 region has 15 residues. CDR3 protein: CASSEEVSSAGELFF. The CDR3 DNA reads TGTGCCAGCAGTGAGGAAGTGTCTAGCGCCGGGGAGCTGTTTTTT.

The V and J genes are TRBV19 and TRBJ2-1; 10 positions match TRBD1. CDR1 and CDR2 (germline): LNHDA, SQIVND (reference sequence). The V and J ends lost 5 bases and 8 bases, in that order; junction bases with no gene match: 9. CDR3 size: 15 residues. The CDR3 nucleotides read TGTGCCAGTAGTCGCTACACCGGGACAGGGGATGAGCAGTTCTTC. Translation: CASSRYTGTGDEQFF.

The genes are TRBV18 and TRBJ1-3; perhaps TRBD1 as D (6 bases). Germline V gene lookup returns CDR1 KGHSH and CDR2 LQKENI. The CDR3 extends over 16 amino acids. Trimming removed 6 bases at V and 2 bases at J, with 17 bases between. The DNA of the CDR3 is TGTGCCAGCTCTCCCACTGCAGGGGAGCCTGGAAACACCATATATTTT. Its protein is CASSPTAGEPGNTIYF.

The chain has TRBV25-1 and TRBJ1-1; D remains unclear. Germline V gene lookup returns CDR1 MGHDK and CDR2 SYGVNS. Trimming stripped 4 bases from V and 4 bases from J, with 10 bases between. This CDR3 comprises 13 residues. CDR3 loop: CASSAHPGTEAFF. In DNA form, the CDR3 reads TGTGCCAGCAGTGCTCATCCGGGCACTGAAGCTTTCTTT. Full variable domain (rest looked up from reference TRBV25-1 and TRBJ1-1): EADIYQTPRYLVIGTGKKITLECSQTMGHDKMYWYQQDPGMELHLIHYSYGVNSTEKGDLSSESTVSRIRTEHFPLTLESARPSHTSQYLCASSAHPGTEAFFGQGTRLTVV.

This rearrangement joins TRBV7-6 to TRBJ1-5, with D perhaps TRBD1 (6 bases). Germline V gene sequence: CDR1 SGHVS, CDR2 FNYEAQ. The CDR3 loop spans 15 amino acids. V lost 3 bases, J lost 6 bases, and 15 bases lay in between. CDR3 residues: CASSFSRGGSQPQHF. CDR3 in DNA: TGTGCCAGCAGCTTCAGCAGGGGTGGAAGTCAGCCCCAGCATTTT.

The chain joins TRBV28 to TRBJ1-2; D not resolved. Deletions cut 3 bases from V and 2 bases from J, with 4 bases between. CDR1 and CDR2 (germline): MDHEN, SYDVKM. This CDR3 is 12 amino acids long. The chain's CDR3 is CASSLENYGYTF. CDR3 DNA: TGTGCCAGCAGTTTGGAGAACTATGGCTACACCTTC.

This chain joins TRBV11-3 and TRBJ2-1; unclear D gene. Germline values: CDR1 SGHNT, CDR2 YENEEA. V lost 3 bases to trimming and J lost 3 bases, with 6 bases between them. The CDR3 is made up of 13 amino acids. The CDR3 DNA reads as TGTGCCAGCAGCTTCAGGTACTACAATGAGCAGTTCTTC. Translation: CASSFRYYNEQFF.

This clone was recorded a few times. The J gene is TRBJ1-2, the V gene TRBV10-1; 7 nucleotides align to TRBD1. J lost 8 bases, V lost 6 bases, and 12 bases had no gene match. Per germline, CDR1 WNHNN and CDR2 SYGVQD (reference sequence). The CDR3 is made up of 14 amino acids. In DNA, the CDR3 is TGCGCCAGCAGCTCCTTTGACAGGGTATGCGGCTACACCTTC. Its protein product is CASSSFDRVCGYTF.

The rearrangement uses TRBV29-1 and TRBJ2-1, with 7 bases aligning to TRBD1. Germline CDR1 is SQVTM and CDR2 is ANQGSEA. The CDR3 covers 13 residues. The V segment lost 2 bases and the J segment 8 bases; nucleotides outside the gene matches: 6. The CDR3 bases are TGCAGCGTTGAACTTGCAGGGGGAGATGAGCAGTTCTTC. This gives the protein CSVELAGGDEQFF.

The rearrangement links TRBV7-2 to TRBJ2-7; 8 positions match TRBD2. The V gene's germline CDR1 is SGHTA and CDR2 FQGNSA. This CDR3 has 14 residues. The J segment lost 6 bases and the V segment lost 0 bases, leaving 4 bases of the junction unmatched. This CDR3 is CASSLAPGGGEQYF. Here the CDR3 DNA reads TGTGCCAGCAGCTTAGCGCCGGGAGGGGGCGAGCAGTACTTC.

This clone was recorded once. This chain joins TRBV19 and TRBJ2-3, with no clear D. Per the germline V gene, CDR1 is LNHDA and CDR2 is SQIVND (reference sequence). This CDR3 is 13 amino acids long. V was shortened by 6 bases and J by 0 bases, with 7 bases between the two germline ends. The CDR3 is CASRLASTDTQYF. The CDR3 DNA is TGTGCCAGTAGGCTCGCTAGCACAGATACGCAGTATTTT. The complete variable domain, with remaining parts taken from reference TRBV19 and TRBJ2-3, reads DGGITQSPKYLFRKEGQNVTLSCEQNLNHDAMYWYRQDPGQGLRLIYYSQIVNDFQKGDIAEGYSVSREKKESFPLTVTSAQKNPTAFYLCASRLASTDTQYFGPGTRLTVL.

CDR3 nucleotide sequence: TGTGCCAGCAGTTCAAAACGCTACGAGCAGTACTTC. Translated, it gives CASSSKRYEQYF. The chain combines TRBV12-3 or TRBV12-4 with TRBJ2-7; D gene ambiguous. The CDR3 spans 12 residues. V was cut by 4 bases and J by 3 bases, with 7 bases left in between.

J is TRBJ2-7 and V is TRBV27; 7 bases agree with TRBD1. The CDR3 totals 15 residues. Germline CDR1 reads MNHEY; CDR2 reads SMNVEV (reference sequence). V shed 5 bases and J 3 bases; nucleotides not matched to a gene: 10. CDR3 loop: CASSAKQGHLYEQYF. The CDR3 nucleotides are TGTGCCAGCAGTGCTAAACAGGGGCACCTCTACGAGCAGTACTTC.

The chain combines TRBV11-2 with TRBJ1-2; the D is unclear. Germline assignment: CDR1 SGHAT and CDR2 FQNNGV. The CDR3 loop spans 13 amino acids. The V end lost 5 bases, the J end lost 1 base, and 8 bases lay between the germline ends. The CDR3 reads CASSPGSNYGYTF. In DNA, the CDR3 is TGTGCCAGCAGCCCCGGGAGTAACTATGGCTACACCTTC.

The chain is built from TRBV5-5 and TRBJ2-1; D remains unclear. The CDR3 consists of 15 residues. The V end lost 4 bases, the J end lost 0 bases, and 11 bases lay between the germline ends. Germline V gives CDR1 SGHKS, CDR2 YYEKEE (reference sequence). Here the CDR3 reads CASSPTTFSYNEQFF. The CDR3 DNA reads TGTGCCAGCAGCCCTACTACCTTCTCCTACAATGAGCAGTTCTTC.

The V call is TRBV4-3, the J call TRBJ1-1; D gene unclear. V was clipped by 1 base and J by 1 base, with 4 bases between them. In germline, CDR1 is LGHNA, CDR2 YSLEER. This CDR3 spans 13 amino acids. Written as DNA, the CDR3 is TGCGCCAGCAGCCAAGTCTCGAACACTGAAGCTTTCTTT. It encodes CASSQVSNTEAFF.

The V call is TRBV7-2, the J call TRBJ1-6, with D possibly TRBD1 on 6 matching bases. The CDR3 loop spans 13 amino acids. V was shortened by 1 base and J by 13 bases, with 11 bases between the two germline ends. Germline-derived CDR1 and CDR2 are SGHTA and FQGNSA. In nucleotides, the CDR3 is TGTGCCAGCAGCTTAGTTGGGGGCGGTCCCCTCCACTTT. Its protein is CASSLVGGGPLHF.